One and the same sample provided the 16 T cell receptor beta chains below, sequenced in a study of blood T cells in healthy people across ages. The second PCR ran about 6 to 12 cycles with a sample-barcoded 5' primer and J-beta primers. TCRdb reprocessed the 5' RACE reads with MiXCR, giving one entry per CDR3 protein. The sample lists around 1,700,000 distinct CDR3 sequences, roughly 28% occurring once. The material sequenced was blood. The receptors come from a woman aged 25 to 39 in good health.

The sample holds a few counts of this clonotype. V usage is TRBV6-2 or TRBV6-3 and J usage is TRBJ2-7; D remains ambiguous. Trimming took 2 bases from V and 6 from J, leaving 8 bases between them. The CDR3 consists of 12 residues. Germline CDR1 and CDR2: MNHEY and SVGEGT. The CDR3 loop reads CASSYPPPEQYF. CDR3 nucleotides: TGTGCCAGCAGTTACCCCCCTCCCGAGCAGTACTTC.

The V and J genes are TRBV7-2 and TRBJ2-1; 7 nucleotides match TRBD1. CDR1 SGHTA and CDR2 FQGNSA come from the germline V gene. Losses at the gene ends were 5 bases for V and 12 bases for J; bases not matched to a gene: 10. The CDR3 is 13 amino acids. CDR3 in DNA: TGTGCCAGCAGCCCCCCAGCCGGGACAGCGCAGTTCTTC. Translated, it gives CASSPPAGTAQFF.

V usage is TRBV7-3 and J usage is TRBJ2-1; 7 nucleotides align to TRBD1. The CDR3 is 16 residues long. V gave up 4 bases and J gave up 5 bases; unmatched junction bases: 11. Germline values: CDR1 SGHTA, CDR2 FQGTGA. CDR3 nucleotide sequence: TGTGCCAGCAGCTCCCCCGGGACAGACCCAAACAATGAGCAGTTCTTC. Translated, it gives CASSSPGTDPNNEQFF.

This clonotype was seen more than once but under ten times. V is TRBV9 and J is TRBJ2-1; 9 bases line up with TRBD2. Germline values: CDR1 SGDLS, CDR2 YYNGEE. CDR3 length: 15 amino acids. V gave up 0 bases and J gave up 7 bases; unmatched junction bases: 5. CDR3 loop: CASSVGTSGLNEQFF. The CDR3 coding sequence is TGTGCCAGCAGCGTAGGAACTAGCGGGCTAAATGAGCAGTTCTTC.

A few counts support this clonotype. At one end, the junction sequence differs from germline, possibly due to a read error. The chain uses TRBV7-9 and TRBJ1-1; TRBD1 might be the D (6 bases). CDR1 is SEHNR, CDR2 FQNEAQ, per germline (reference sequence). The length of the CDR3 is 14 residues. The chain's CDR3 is CASRLGRGDTEAFF. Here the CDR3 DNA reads TGTGCCAGCAGGTTAGGGAGGGGGGACACTGAAGCTTTCTTT.

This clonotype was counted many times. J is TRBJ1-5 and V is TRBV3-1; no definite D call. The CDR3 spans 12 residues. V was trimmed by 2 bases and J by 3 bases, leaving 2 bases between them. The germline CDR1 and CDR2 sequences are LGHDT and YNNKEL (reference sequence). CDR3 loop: CASSQNNQPQHF. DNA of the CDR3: TGTGCCAGCAGCCAAAACAATCAGCCCCAGCATTTT.

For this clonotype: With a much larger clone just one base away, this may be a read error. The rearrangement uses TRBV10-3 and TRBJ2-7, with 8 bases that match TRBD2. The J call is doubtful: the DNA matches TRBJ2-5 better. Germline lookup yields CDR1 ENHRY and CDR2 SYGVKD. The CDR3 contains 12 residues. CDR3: CATLDGGGTQYF. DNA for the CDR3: TGTGCCACACTGGACGGGGGGGGGACCCAGTACTTC.

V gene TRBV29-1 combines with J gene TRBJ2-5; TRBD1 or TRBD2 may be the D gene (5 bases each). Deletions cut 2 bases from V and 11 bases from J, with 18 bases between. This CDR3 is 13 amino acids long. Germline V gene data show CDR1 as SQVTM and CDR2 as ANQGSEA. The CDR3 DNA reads TGCAGCGTTGAAAAGTCCTCGGTGGGGGAGCAGTACTTC. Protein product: CSVEKSSVGEQYF.

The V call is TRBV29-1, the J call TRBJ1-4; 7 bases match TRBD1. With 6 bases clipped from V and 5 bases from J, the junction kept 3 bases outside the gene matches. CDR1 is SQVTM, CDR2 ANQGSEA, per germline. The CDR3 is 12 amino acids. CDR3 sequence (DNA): TGCAGCGTGGGACAGATAAATGAAAAACTGTTTTTT. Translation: CSVGQINEKLFF.

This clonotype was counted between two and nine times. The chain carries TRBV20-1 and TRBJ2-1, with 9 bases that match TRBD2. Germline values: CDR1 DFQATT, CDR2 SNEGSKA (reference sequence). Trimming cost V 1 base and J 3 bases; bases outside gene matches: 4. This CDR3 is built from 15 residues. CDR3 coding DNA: TGCAGTGCTAGAGTAGCGGGAGTGGACTACAATGAGCAGTTCTTC. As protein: CSARVAGVDYNEQFF.

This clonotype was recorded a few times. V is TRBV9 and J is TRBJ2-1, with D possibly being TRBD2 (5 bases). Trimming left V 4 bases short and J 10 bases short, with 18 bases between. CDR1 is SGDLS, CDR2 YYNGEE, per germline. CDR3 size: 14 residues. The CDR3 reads CASSPTSGPYEQFF. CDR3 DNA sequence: TGTGCCAGCAGCCCTACGAGCGGACCTTACGAGCAGTTCTTC. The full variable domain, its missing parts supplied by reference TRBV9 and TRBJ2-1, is DSGVTQTPKHLITATGQRVTLRCSPRSGDLSVYWYQQSLDQGLQFLIQYYNGEERAKGNILERFSAQQFPDLHSELNLSSLELGDSALYFCASSPTSGPYEQFFGPGTRLTVL.

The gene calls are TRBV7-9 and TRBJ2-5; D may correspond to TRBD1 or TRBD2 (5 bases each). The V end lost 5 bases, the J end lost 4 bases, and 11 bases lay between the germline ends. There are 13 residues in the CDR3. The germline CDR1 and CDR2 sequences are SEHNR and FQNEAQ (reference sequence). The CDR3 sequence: CASSPRDVETQYF. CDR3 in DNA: TGTGCCAGCAGCCCTCGGGACGTAGAGACCCAGTACTTC.

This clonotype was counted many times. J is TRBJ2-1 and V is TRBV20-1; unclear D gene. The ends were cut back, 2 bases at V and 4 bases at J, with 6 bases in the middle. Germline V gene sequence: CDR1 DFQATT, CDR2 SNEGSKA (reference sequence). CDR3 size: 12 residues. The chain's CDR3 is CSARHIYNEQFF. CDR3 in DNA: TGCAGTGCTAGACATATATACAATGAGCAGTTCTTC.

The CDR3 region is CATSDSRGTGETQYF. DNA of the CDR3: TGTGCCACCAGTGATTCCCGGGGGACCGGCGAGACCCAGTACTTC. The chain joins TRBV24-1 to TRBJ2-5; a weak D match, TRBD2 (6 bases). This CDR3 comprises 15 residues. With 2 bases removed from V and 5 bases from J, the gap between germline ends came to 14 bases. The germline gives CDR1 KGHDR, CDR2 SFDVKD.

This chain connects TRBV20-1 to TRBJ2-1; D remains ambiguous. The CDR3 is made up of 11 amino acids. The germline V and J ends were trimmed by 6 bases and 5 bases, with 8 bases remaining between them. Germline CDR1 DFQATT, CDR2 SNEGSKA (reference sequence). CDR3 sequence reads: CSAAQDNEQFF. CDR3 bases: TGCAGTGCCGCGCAGGACAATGAGCAGTTCTTC.

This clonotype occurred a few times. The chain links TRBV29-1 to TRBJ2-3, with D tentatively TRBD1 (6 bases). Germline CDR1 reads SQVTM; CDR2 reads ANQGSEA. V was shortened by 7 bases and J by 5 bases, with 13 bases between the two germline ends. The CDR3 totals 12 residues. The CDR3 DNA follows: TGCAGCGAAACAGGGAGCGGAGATACGCAGTATTTT. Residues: CSETGSGDTQYF.